This TCR beta chain derives from a study of tumor and adjacent non-tumor tissue in lung cancer. Three rounds of nested PCR, following a modified ARM-PCR protocol, produced the TCRbeta library. TCRdb analysed the multiplex PCR reads with MiXCR anew, one entry per CDR3 protein. The data contain approximately 62,000 distinct CDR3 sequences, 61% of them singletons. This sample's RNA came from whole unsorted tissue. The normal lung tissue was taken more than 3 cm from the tumor edge. The CDR3 extends over 15 amino acids. The germline CDR1 and CDR2 sequences are SGHAT and FQNNGV. About this clonotype: At one end the junction does not follow the germline gene, possibly because of a read error.

This receptor was identified in a man between 65 and 80 years old with non-small cell lung cancer. The sequenced sample was distant non-tumor lung tissue. The chain couples TRBV11-2 to TRBJ2-5; D is perhaps TRBD2 (7 bases). The CDR3 DNA reads TGTGCCACCAGCTTATGCAGGGGAGGGAGGGAGACCCAGTACTTC. This gives the protein CATSLCRGGRETQYF.